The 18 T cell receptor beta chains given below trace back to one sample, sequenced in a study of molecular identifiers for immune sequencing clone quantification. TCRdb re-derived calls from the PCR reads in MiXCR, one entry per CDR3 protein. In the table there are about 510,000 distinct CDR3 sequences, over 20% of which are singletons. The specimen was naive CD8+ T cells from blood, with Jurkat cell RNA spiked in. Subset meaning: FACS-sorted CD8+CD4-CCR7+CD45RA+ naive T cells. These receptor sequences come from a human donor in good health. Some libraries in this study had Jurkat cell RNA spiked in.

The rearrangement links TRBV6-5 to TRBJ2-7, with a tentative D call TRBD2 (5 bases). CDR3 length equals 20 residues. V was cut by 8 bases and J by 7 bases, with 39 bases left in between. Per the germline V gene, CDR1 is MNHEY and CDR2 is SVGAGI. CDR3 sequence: CASPVVAGVEELPASREQYF. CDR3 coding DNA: TGTGCCAGCCCGGTTGTGGCCGGGGTCGAGGAACTCCCCGCTTCGAGGGAGCAGTACTTC.

The CDR3 DNA is TGTGCCACCTGTTGGGAGGGTCGGGATGAAAAACTGTTTTTT. Its translation: CATCWEGRDEKLFF. The chain links TRBV5-3 to TRBJ1-4, with D unresolved. TRBV5-3 is flagged as an ORF with uncertain function. The CDR3 totals 14 residues. V shed 9 bases and J shed 6 bases, with 18 bases lying between them.

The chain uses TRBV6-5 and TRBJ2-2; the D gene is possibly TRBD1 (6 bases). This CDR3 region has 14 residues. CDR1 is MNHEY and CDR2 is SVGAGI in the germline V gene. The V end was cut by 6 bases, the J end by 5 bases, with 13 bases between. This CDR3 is CASSSGVGTGELFF. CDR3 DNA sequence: TGTGCCAGCAGCTCAGGGGTGGGGACCGGGGAGCTGTTTTTT.

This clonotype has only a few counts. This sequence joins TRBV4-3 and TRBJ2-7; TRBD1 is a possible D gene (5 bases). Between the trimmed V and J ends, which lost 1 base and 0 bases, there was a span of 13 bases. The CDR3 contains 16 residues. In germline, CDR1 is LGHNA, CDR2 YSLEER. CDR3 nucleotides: TGCGCCAGCAGCCAAGGGTGGCAGGGCAGCTCCTACGAGCAGTACTTC. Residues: CASSQGWQGSSYEQYF.

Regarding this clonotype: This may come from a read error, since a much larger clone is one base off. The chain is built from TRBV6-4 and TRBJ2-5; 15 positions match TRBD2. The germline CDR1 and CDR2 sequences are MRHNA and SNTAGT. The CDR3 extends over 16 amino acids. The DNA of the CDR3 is TGTGCCAGCGGTCCGGGACTAGCGGGAGGCGGAGAGGCCCAGTACTTC. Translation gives CASGPGLAGGGEAQYF.

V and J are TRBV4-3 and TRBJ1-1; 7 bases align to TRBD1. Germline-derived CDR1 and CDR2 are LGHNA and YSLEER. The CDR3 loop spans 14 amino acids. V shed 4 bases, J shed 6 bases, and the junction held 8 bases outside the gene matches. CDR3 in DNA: TGCGCCAGCAGCCGAGCAGGGGGAGAAGCTGAAGCTTTCTTT. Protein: CASSRAGGEAEAFF.

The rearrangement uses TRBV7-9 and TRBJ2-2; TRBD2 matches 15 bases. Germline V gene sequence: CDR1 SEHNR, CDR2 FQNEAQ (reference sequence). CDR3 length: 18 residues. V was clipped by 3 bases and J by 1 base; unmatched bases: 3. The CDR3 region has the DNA TGTGCCAGCAGCTTGGGACTAGCGGGAGGTCTGAACACCGGGGAGCTGTTTTTT. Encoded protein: CASSLGLAGGLNTGELFF.

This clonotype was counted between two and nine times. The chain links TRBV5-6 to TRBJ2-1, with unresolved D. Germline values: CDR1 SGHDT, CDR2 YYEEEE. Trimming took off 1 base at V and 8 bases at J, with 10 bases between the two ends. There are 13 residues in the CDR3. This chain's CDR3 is CASSLSYVHEQFF. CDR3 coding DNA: TGTGCCAGCAGCTTGTCATATGTCCATGAGCAGTTCTTC.

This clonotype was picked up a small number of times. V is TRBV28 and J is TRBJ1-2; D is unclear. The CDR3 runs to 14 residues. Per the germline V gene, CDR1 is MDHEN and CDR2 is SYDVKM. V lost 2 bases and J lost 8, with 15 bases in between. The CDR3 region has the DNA TGTGCCAGCAGTTTAAGAGGAGACGCATACGGCTACACCTTC. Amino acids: CASSLRGDAYGYTF.

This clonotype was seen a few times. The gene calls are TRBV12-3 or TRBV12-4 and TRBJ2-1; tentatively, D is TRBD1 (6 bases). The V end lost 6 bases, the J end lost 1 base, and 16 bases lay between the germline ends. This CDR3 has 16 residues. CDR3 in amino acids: CASRGDRKWSYNEQFF. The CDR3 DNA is TGTGCCAGCAGGGGAGACAGGAAGTGGTCCTACAATGAGCAGTTCTTC.

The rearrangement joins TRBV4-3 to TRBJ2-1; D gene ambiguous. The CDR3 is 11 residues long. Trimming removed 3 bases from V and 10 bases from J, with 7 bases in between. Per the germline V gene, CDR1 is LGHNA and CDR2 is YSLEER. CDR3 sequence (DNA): TGCGCCAGCAGCCAGTCGCGGGAGCAGTTCTTC. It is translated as CASSQSREQFF.

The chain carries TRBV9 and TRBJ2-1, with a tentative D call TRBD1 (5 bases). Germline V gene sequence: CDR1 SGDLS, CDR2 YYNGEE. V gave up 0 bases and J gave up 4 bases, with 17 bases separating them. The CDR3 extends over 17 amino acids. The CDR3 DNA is TGTGCCAGCAGCGTAGTTGGGGCTGTGACAATTTACAATGAGCAGTTCTTC. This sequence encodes CASSVVGAVTIYNEQFF. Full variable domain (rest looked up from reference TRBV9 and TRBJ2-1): DSGVTQTPKHLITATGQRVTLRCSPRSGDLSVYWYQQSLDQGLQFLIQYYNGEERAKGNILERFSAQQFPDLHSELNLSSLELGDSALYFCASSVVGAVTIYNEQFFGPGTRLTVL.

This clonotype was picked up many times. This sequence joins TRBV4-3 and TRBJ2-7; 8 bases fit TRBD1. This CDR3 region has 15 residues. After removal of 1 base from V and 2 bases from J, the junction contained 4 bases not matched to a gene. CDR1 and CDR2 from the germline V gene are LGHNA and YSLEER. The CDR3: CASSQVGTGTYEQYF. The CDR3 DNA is TGCGCCAGCAGCCAAGTGGGGACAGGAACCTACGAGCAGTACTTC.

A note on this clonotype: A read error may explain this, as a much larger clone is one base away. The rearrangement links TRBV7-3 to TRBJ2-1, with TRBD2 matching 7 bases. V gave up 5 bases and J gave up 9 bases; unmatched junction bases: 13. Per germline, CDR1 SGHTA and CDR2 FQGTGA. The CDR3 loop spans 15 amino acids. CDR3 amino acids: CASSDSATSAGEQFF. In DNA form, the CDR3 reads TGTGCCAGCAGCGACTCAGCTACTAGCGCCGGTGAGCAGTTCTTC.

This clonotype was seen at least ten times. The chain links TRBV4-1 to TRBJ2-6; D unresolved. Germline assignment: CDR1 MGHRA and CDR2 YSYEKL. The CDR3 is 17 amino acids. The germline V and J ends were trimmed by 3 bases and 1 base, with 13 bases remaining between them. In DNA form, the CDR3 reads TGCGCCAGCAGCCAGGCAAAAGACTTATCTGGGGCCAACGTCCTGACTTTC. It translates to CASSQAKDLSGANVLTF.

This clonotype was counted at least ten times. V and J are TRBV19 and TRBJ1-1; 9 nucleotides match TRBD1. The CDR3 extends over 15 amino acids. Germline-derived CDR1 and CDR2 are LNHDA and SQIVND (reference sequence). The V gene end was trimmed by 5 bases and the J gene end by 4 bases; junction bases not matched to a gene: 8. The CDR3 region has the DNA TGTGCCAGTAGTGGCCGGGACAGGGTGGTCACTGAAGCTTTCTTT. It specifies CASSGRDRVVTEAFF.

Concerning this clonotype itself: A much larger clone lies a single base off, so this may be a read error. The CDR3 here is CATSETRHTGELLF. The CDR3 nucleotides are TGTGCCACCAGTGAAACTAGGCACACCGGGGAGCTGCTTTTT. V usage is TRBV24-1 and J usage is TRBJ2-2; weak D call: TRBD2 (5 bases). This CDR3 has 14 residues. Germline V lookup: CDR1 KGHDR, CDR2 SFDVKD.

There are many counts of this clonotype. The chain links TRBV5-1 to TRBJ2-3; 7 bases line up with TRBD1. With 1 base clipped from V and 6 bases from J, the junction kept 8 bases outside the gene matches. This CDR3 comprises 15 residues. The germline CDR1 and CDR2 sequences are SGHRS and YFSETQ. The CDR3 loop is CASSLRTQGVDTQYF. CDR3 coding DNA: TGCGCCAGCAGCTTGAGGACGCAGGGGGTGGATACGCAGTATTTT.